These T cell receptor beta chains were read from a single sample in a study of T cells in Graves' hyperthyroidism and ophthalmopathy. TCRdb reprocessed the multiplex PCR reads via MiXCR and lists one record per CDR3 protein. The repertoire has around 400,000 distinct CDR3 sequences, over 10% of them found once; the top ten carry 9.2%. The source material was blood. The receptors were sampled from a woman aged 18-29 years with Graves' hyperthyroidism. Each CDR3 is given with its conserved first and last residue. Each record gives: D gene, J gene, CDR3 length, V gene, clone size, CDR3 DNA, CDR3 protein. The D gene is left open where the match is weak. Some rows have no size entry. The others give once, few or many, or a class for an expanded clone.

>TRBD1|TRBJ1-1|17|TRBV19|-
TGTGCCAGTAGCCGACCCCGACAGGGTTGGAGGAGCACTGAAGCTTTCTTT
CASSRPRQGWRSTEAFF
>-|TRBJ1-2|16|TRBV28|many
TGTGCCAGCACTGTGGTGTCCGGATCGCCCTTCTATGGCTACACCTTC
CASTVVSGSPFYGYTF
>-|TRBJ2-2|13|TRBV29-1|many
TGCAGCGTTGAGGTCTACTACACCGGGGAGCTGTTTTTT
CSVEVYYTGELFF
>-|TRBJ1-2|17|TRBV28|-
TGTGCCAGCAGCTCGAGCCTGGACAGTGAGCTATCCTATGGCTACACCTTC
CASSSSLDSELSYGYTF
>-|TRBJ1-6|14|TRBV19|few
TGTGCCAGTAGCGAAATTCGAAGGGATTCACCCCTCCACTTT
CASSEIRRDSPLHF
>TRBD1|TRBJ1-2|15|TRBV7-9|-
TGTGCCAGCAGCCGGACAGGGGCGAACCCCAATGGCTACACCTTC
CASSRTGANPNGYTF
>-|TRBJ1-6|15|TRBV28|many
TGTGCCAGCAGCTCCACCGGGCCACCCAATTCACCCCTCCACTTT
CASSSTGPPNSPLHF
>-|TRBJ1-4|16|TRBV13|few
TGTGCCAGCAGCCAAATGGGGTCGGGGGGCAGTGAAAAACTGTTTTTT
CASSQMGSGGSEKLFF
>-|TRBJ1-1|13|TRBV5-1|many
TGCGCCAGCAGCCTCCCGGGGGTCACTGAAGCTTTCTTT
CASSLPGVTEAFF
>TRBD1|TRBJ2-4|17|TRBV4-2|few
TGTGCCAGCAGCCAAGAATCCGGGACAGGGGTTATTGGCATTCAGTACTTC
CASSQESGTGVIGIQYF
>TRBD1|TRBJ2-5|15|TRBV2|few
TGTGCCAGCAGTGGCCGGGACAGGGGTTACGAGACCCAGTACTTC
CASSGRDRGYETQYF
>TRBD2|TRBJ2-1|16|TRBV24-1|-
TGTGCCACCAGTGACCCTAGCGGTAGTAGGGGCAATGAGCAGTTCTTC
CATSDPSGSRGNEQFF
>TRBD2|TRBJ2-7|15|TRBV28|many
TGTGCCAGCAGTCCGACTAGCGGGAGGTACTACGAGCAGTACTTC
CASSPTSGRYYEQYF
>TRBD1|TRBJ2-1|15|TRBV2|many
TGTGCCAGCAGACGAGGGGACAGGGCACTGGGTGAGCAGTTCTTC
CASRRGDRALGEQFF
>-|TRBJ2-1|16|TRBV6-6|many
TGTGCCAGCAGTTACTCCCGTCTATATCGTACCAATGAGCAGTTCTTC
CASSYSRLYRTNEQFF
>TRBD2|TRBJ2-3|17|TRBV6-1|many
TGTGCCAGCAGGATGGGCGGGGGGTATTTTGGCACAGATACGCAGTATTTT
CASRMGGGYFGTDTQYF
>TRBD1|TRBJ1-3|15|TRBV11-2|many
TGTGCCAGCAGCTCGGACAGGGTTTCTGGAAACACCATATATTTT
CASSSDRVSGNTIYF
>TRBD1|TRBJ2-7|15|TRBV20-1|many
TGCAGTCCTGGAACTGGGACAGGAATCCCCTACGAGCAGTACTTC
CSPGTGTGIPYEQYF
>-|TRBJ1-3|17|TRBV28|many
TGTGCCAGCAGTTTCACCCGGGACACGAGCTCTGGAAACACCATATATTTT
CASSFTRDTSSGNTIYF
>TRBD1|TRBJ1-2|12|TRBV28|many
TGTGCCACCCGGACAGGGGACTATGGCTACACCTTC
CATRTGDYGYTF
>-|TRBJ1-5|13|TRBV2|few
TGTGCCAGCAGTGTACAGTCAAATCAGCCCCAGCATTTT
CASSVQSNQPQHF
>TRBD1|TRBJ2-7|14|TRBV12-5|many
TGTGCTAGTGCCCAACAGGGGGCTGCGGGTGAACAGTACTTC
CASAQQGAAGEQYF